These 21 T cell receptor beta chains share one sample of origin, sequenced in a study of T cells in Graves' hyperthyroidism and ophthalmopathy. Amplification of TCR beta CDR3 regions used RNA as the template. During a first-round RT-PCR of the TCR CDR3, the HTBI primer set was used. One entry per CDR3 protein, called by TCRdb with MiXCR from the multiplex PCR reads. The sample lists 300,000 to 500,000 distinct CDR3 sequences, about 14% seen once, with under 30% in the top ten. Sequencing was done on a sample of blood. Receptors originate from a man aged 45 to 65 with Graves' ophthalmopathy.

There are many counts of this clonotype. The chain carries TRBV20-1 and TRBJ1-2, with 11 bases identical to TRBD1. CDR1 and CDR2 (germline): DFQATT, SNEGSKA (reference sequence). V lost 6 bases and J lost 5; bases outside the gene matches: 2. The CDR3 is 12 amino acids. CDR3 region: CSAGDRGYGYTF. The CDR3, as DNA: TGCAGTGCCGGGGACAGGGGGTATGGCTACACCTTC.

This clonotype has a single count. A much larger clone is a single base away; this may be a read error. The conserved final phenylalanine or tryptophan is absent from the CDR3, which likely points to a read error. The chain couples TRBV28 to TRBJ1-6, with TRBD1 matching 7 bases. V was pared by 2 bases and J by 2 bases, with 18 bases of the junction left unmatched. The length of the CDR3 is 21 residues. CDR1 and CDR2 (germline): MDHEN, SYDVKM. The CDR3 nucleotides are TGTGCCAGCAGTTTAGCAAAGGGACAGAGTGGGGGTTGGGCCTATAATTCACCCCTCCACTTA. Translating it yields CASSLAKGQSGGWAYNSPLHL.

This clonotype was counted a few times. The CDR3 reads CSVDVAGIYNEQFF. The CDR3 DNA is TGCAGCGTTGACGTAGCGGGCATCTACAATGAGCAGTTCTTC. The rearrangement links TRBV29-1 to TRBJ2-1; 7 nucleotides match TRBD2. J gave up 3 bases and V 3 bases, and 5 bases lay outside the gene matches. Germline loops: CDR1 SQVTM, CDR2 ANQGSEA. CDR3 length: 14 amino acids.

This clonotype was recorded at least ten times. This chain joins TRBV11-1 and TRBJ2-3; TRBD1 or TRBD2 may be the D gene (5 bases each). This CDR3 has 15 residues. The germline V gene encodes CDR1 SGHAT and CDR2 FQDESV (reference sequence). Deletions cut 4 bases from V and 4 bases from J, with 15 bases between. This chain's CDR3 is CASSWPGPTADTQYF. In nucleotides, the CDR3 is TGTGCCAGCAGCTGGCCGGGACCGACTGCAGATACGCAGTATTTT.

This clonotype was picked up many times. The CDR3 sequence is CSAGRSSTDTQYF. The CDR3 DNA follows: TGCAGTGCTGGACGATCTAGCACAGATACGCAGTATTTT. The chain has TRBV20-1 and TRBJ2-3, with D unresolved. Trimming took off 5 bases at V and 0 bases at J, with 9 bases between the two ends. Germline V gene lookup returns CDR1 DFQATT and CDR2 SNEGSKA (reference sequence). The CDR3 length is 13 residues.

The chain employs TRBV12-5 and TRBJ2-1; D not certain. The V and J ends lost 2 bases and 0 bases respectively, with 11 bases between them. The CDR3 totals 16 residues. The V gene's germline CDR1 is LGHNT and CDR2 FRNRAP. CDR3 nucleotide sequence: TGTGCTAGTGGTTTGAACATCCGAAGCTCCTACAATGAGCAGTTCTTC. Protein sequence: CASGLNIRSSYNEQFF. The complete variable domain, with remaining parts taken from reference TRBV12-5 and TRBJ2-1, reads DARVTQTPRHKVTEMGQEVTMRCQPILGHNTVFWYRQTMMQGLELLAYFRNRAPLDDSGMPKDRFSAEMPDATLATLKIQPSEPRDSAVYFCASGLNIRSSYNEQFFGPGTRLTVL.

Ten or more counts support this clonotype. V gene TRBV10-1 combines with J gene TRBJ2-7; the match to TRBD1 covers 12 bases. From germline, CDR1 is WNHNN and CDR2 SYGVQD (reference sequence). This CDR3 has 16 amino acids. V trimming: 4 bases; J trimming: 2 bases; junction bases outside the gene matches: 6. CDR3 in amino acids: CASSARRDRGPYEQYF. For the CDR3, the DNA is TGCGCCAGCAGTGCGAGACGGGACAGGGGGCCCTACGAGCAGTACTTC.

This clonotype was seen more than once but under ten times. The chain has TRBV6-2 or TRBV6-3 and TRBJ1-1; no firm D call. Germline values: CDR1 MNHEY, CDR2 SVGEGT. CDR3 length equals 12 residues. The V end was cut by 2 bases, the J end by 9 bases, with 10 bases between. The CDR3 DNA reads as TGTGCCAGCAGTTACCCCGGCGGGAAAGCTTTCTTT. It is translated as CASSYPGGKAFF.

The table lists this clonotype with many counts. The rearrangement joins TRBV20-1 to TRBJ2-1; TRBD2 matches at 10 bases. The CDR3 sequence is 15 residues long. Germline V lookup: CDR1 DFQATT, CDR2 SNEGSKA (reference sequence). Trimming took 1 base from V and 4 from J; bases not matched to a gene: 4. The CDR3 loop reads CSARATSGYYNEQFF. The CDR3 DNA follows: TGCAGTGCTAGAGCGACTAGCGGGTATTACAATGAGCAGTTCTTC.

This clonotype was detected ten times or more. CDR3 coding DNA: TGCGCCAGCAGCTTGGACTTGACGGAGCAGTTCTTC. Translating gives CASSLDLTEQFF. The rearrangement uses TRBV5-1 and TRBJ2-1; D is ambiguous. The CDR3 sequence is 12 residues long. From germline, CDR1 is SGHRS and CDR2 YFSETQ. V was trimmed by 0 bases and J by 10 bases, leaving 8 bases between them.

Comment on this clonotype: At one end, the junction sequence differs from germline, possibly due to a read error. The V and J genes are TRBV7-7 and TRBJ2-7; D not certain. Germline V gene lookup returns CDR1 SSHAT and CDR2 FNYEAQ (reference sequence). There are 13 residues in the CDR3. The CDR3 DNA is TGTGCTAGCAGCTTGACCGTGCTCAACGAGCAGTACTTC. Translated: CASSLTVLNEQYF.

This clonotype was detected a few times. The chain is built from TRBV28 and TRBJ2-7, with 10 bases fitting TRBD1. The V gene end was trimmed by 5 bases and the J gene end by 4 bases; junction bases not matched to a gene: 11. The CDR3 extends over 16 amino acids. Germline V gene lookup returns CDR1 MDHEN and CDR2 SYDVKM. CDR3 sequence: CASSTRWGQGTYEQYF. DNA for the CDR3: TGTGCCAGCAGTACCCGGTGGGGACAGGGGACTTACGAGCAGTACTTC.

The chain links TRBV7-9 to TRBJ2-1; perhaps TRBD2 as D (6 bases). Trimming removed 7 bases from V and 6 bases from J, with 19 bases in between. Germline values: CDR1 SEHNR, CDR2 FQNEAQ (reference sequence). The CDR3 is 15 residues long. The CDR3 is CASNSPGVPSNEQFF. CDR3 nucleotides: TGTGCCAGCAATTCCCCGGGAGTCCCTAGCAATGAGCAGTTCTTC.

The rearrangement joins TRBV7-9 to TRBJ2-7, with a possible D match to TRBD1 (5 bases). The CDR3 has 15 residues. V gave up 5 bases and J gave up 4 bases, with 18 bases separating them. Germline loops: CDR1 SEHNR, CDR2 FQNEAQ (reference sequence). In DNA, the CDR3 is TGTGCCAGCAGCCAAAAGGGGTCTTCGGCGTACGAGCAGTACTTC. Protein: CASSQKGSSAYEQYF.

The chain links TRBV13 to TRBJ1-5, with 9 bases lining up with TRBD1. The trim removed 4 bases at V and 3 bases at J, leaving 4 bases unmatched. CDR1 is PRHDT and CDR2 is FYEKMQ in the germline V gene (reference sequence). This CDR3 is 15 amino acids long. CDR3: CASSSRDRVNQPQHF. The CDR3 coding sequence is TGTGCCAGCAGCTCCCGGGACAGGGTCAATCAGCCCCAGCATTTT.

This clonotype has ten or more counts. The chain uses TRBV10-3 and TRBJ1-1, with 9 positions matching TRBD1. Germline V gives CDR1 ENHRY, CDR2 SYGVKD. V gave up 8 bases and J gave up 4 bases; unmatched junction bases: 20. The CDR3 covers 18 residues. This CDR3 is CAIGDKGQGRSGGTEAFF. Written as DNA, the CDR3 is TGTGCCATCGGGGACAAGGGACAGGGCAGGAGCGGGGGCACTGAAGCTTTCTTT.

At least ten counts were recorded for this clonotype. This rearrangement joins TRBV11-1 to TRBJ2-1, with D uncertain. CDR3 length: 15 residues. Deletions cut 1 base from V and 5 bases from J, with 12 bases between. Germline CDR1 and CDR2: SGHAT and FQDESV (reference sequence). CDR3 bases: TGTGCCAGCAGCTTAGTACGCGGCACTAACAATGAGCAGTTCTTC. Translated, it gives CASSLVRGTNNEQFF. The full variable domain, its missing parts supplied by reference TRBV11-1 and TRBJ2-1, is EAEVAQSPRYKITEKSQAVAFWCDPISGHATLYWYRQILGQGPELLVQFQDESVVDDSQLPKDRFSAERLKGVDSTLKIQPAELGDSAMYLCASSLVRGTNNEQFFGPGTRLTVL.

This clonotype was seen many times. V usage is TRBV30 and J usage is TRBJ2-7; D possibly uses TRBD1 or TRBD2 (5 bases each). CDR3 length: 17 residues. Trimming pared 0 bases from V and 3 bases from J, leaving 21 bases between. The V gene's germline CDR1 is GTSNPN and CDR2 SVGIG (reference sequence). Written as DNA, the CDR3 is TGTGCCTGGAGTGTTGGGGCCCGGGACCCTCCCGGCTACGAGCAGTACTTC. Translated: CAWSVGARDPPGYEQYF.

The chain carries TRBV6-2 or TRBV6-3 and TRBJ2-2, with 9 bases that match TRBD1. Germline trimming cut 5 bases from V and 7 bases from J; bases unmatched to any gene: 8. Germline lookup yields CDR1 MNHEY and CDR2 SVGEGT. This CDR3 has 15 amino acids. In DNA, the CDR3 is TGTGCCAGCAGTCTCCCGACAGGGGGTGGCGGGGAGCTGTTTTTT. Translating gives CASSLPTGGGGELFF.

This clonotype was seen a few times. This chain links TRBV24-1 with TRBJ2-7; possible D gene TRBD1, 6 bases. This CDR3 is built from 11 residues. Germline loops: CDR1 KGHDR, CDR2 SFDVKD. V was trimmed by 8 bases and J by 7 bases, leaving 11 bases between them. The CDR3 loop is CATTQGGEQYF. For the CDR3, the DNA is TGTGCCACCACCCAAGGGGGAGAGCAGTACTTC.

This clonotype was recorded a few times. The chain recombines TRBV20-1 with TRBJ2-2; D is unclear. The CDR3 is made up of 13 amino acids. From germline, CDR1 is DFQATT and CDR2 SNEGSKA (reference sequence). Trimming pared 4 bases from V and 2 bases from J, leaving 8 bases between. The CDR3 protein is CSAKAVNTGELFF. The CDR3 DNA follows: TGCAGTGCTAAGGCCGTAAACACCGGGGAGCTGTTTTTT.